The 7 T cell receptor beta chains listed next were all sequenced from one sample in a study of cytomegalovirus exposure and HLA in healthy donors. It was with 60 Vbeta and 13 Jbeta primers that the PCR ran. Using immunoSEQ multiplex PCR, the repertoire was profiled, and TCRdb retains in-frame clones only, with some absent. The table records approximately 120,000 clones, around two thirds of them present only once. The sequenced sample was PBMCs. The source of these receptors is a man in his 60s in good health and CMV-seropositive.

This sequence joins TRBV27 and TRBJ2-1, with a tentative D call TRBD2 (6 bases). There are 15 residues in the CDR3. V was shortened by 3 bases and J by 2 bases, with 11 bases between the two germline ends. Germline V gene sequence: CDR1 MNHEY, CDR2 SMNVEV (reference sequence). CDR3 sequence (DNA): TGTGCCAGCAGTTTTGGACTACCGGCCTACAATGAGCAGTTCTTC. Its translation is CASSFGLPAYNEQFF.

This chain uses TRBV30 with TRBJ2-7; 8 bases agree with TRBD2. V was pared by 4 bases and J by 5 bases, with 13 bases of the junction left unmatched. The CDR3 has 15 residues. Germline V CDR1 and CDR2: GTSNPN, SVGIG (reference sequence). DNA for the CDR3: TGTGCCTGGACCGCGGGGGGCTATTCCTTCAACGAGCAGTACTTC. It is translated as CAWTAGGYSFNEQYF.

The chain couples TRBV14 to TRBJ2-3; 7 nucleotides match TRBD2. CDR1 and CDR2 (germline): SGHDN, FVKESK. CDR3 length equals 14 residues. V lost 4 bases, J lost 2 bases, and 3 bases stayed unmatched. In DNA form, the CDR3 reads TGTGCCAGCAGCCTAGCGGGCTACACAGATACGCAGTATTTT. Amino acids: CASSLAGYTDTQYF.

The chain has TRBV2 and TRBJ2-7; the D is unclear. Germline V lookup: CDR1 SNHLY, CDR2 FYNNEI. The CDR3 contains 12 residues. V lost 5 bases to trimming and J lost 2 bases, with 7 bases between them. The CDR3 bases are TGTGCCAGCAGTTATACTCCCTACGAGCAGTACTTC. The encoded protein is CASSYTPYEQYF.

In DNA, the CDR3 is TGTGCCAGCAGTGAAAGGGCGGGGACCACAGGGACCCAGTACTTC. It encodes CASSERAGTTGTQYF. The chain employs TRBV2 and TRBJ2-5, with a weak D call TRBD2 (6 bases). Germline V lookup: CDR1 SNHLY, CDR2 FYNNEI. V lost 2 bases and J lost 7, with 17 bases in between. This CDR3 region has 15 residues.

This clone has just one count. The chain recombines TRBV5-1 with TRBJ2-2; tentatively, D is TRBD2 (5 bases). Trimming pared 5 bases from V and 3 bases from J, leaving 20 bases between. Germline CDR1 SGHRS, CDR2 YFSETQ. This CDR3 region has 17 residues. CDR3 DNA: TGCGCCAGCAGTTCCCCCGCCTCTCCCGGGGACACCGGGGAGCTGTTTTTT. It codes for CASSSPASPGDTGELFF. The variable domain in full, completed from reference TRBV5-1 and TRBJ2-2, reads KAGVTQTPRYLIKTRGQQVTLSCSPISGHRSVSWYQQTPGQGLQFLFEYFSETQRNKGNFPGRFSGRQFSNSRSEMNVSTLELGDSALYLCASSSPASPGDTGELFFGEGSRLTVL.

The chain has TRBV14 and TRBJ1-5; maybe TRBD1 (5 bases). The V gene's germline CDR1 is SGHDN and CDR2 FVKESK. Trimming shortened V by 0 bases and J by 8 bases, and 11 bases separated the two germline ends. CDR3 length: 14 residues. In nucleotides, the CDR3 is TGTGCCAGCAGCCAAGAGGGGCCCCCTAAGCCCCAGCATTTT. Translating it yields CASSQEGPPKPQHF.